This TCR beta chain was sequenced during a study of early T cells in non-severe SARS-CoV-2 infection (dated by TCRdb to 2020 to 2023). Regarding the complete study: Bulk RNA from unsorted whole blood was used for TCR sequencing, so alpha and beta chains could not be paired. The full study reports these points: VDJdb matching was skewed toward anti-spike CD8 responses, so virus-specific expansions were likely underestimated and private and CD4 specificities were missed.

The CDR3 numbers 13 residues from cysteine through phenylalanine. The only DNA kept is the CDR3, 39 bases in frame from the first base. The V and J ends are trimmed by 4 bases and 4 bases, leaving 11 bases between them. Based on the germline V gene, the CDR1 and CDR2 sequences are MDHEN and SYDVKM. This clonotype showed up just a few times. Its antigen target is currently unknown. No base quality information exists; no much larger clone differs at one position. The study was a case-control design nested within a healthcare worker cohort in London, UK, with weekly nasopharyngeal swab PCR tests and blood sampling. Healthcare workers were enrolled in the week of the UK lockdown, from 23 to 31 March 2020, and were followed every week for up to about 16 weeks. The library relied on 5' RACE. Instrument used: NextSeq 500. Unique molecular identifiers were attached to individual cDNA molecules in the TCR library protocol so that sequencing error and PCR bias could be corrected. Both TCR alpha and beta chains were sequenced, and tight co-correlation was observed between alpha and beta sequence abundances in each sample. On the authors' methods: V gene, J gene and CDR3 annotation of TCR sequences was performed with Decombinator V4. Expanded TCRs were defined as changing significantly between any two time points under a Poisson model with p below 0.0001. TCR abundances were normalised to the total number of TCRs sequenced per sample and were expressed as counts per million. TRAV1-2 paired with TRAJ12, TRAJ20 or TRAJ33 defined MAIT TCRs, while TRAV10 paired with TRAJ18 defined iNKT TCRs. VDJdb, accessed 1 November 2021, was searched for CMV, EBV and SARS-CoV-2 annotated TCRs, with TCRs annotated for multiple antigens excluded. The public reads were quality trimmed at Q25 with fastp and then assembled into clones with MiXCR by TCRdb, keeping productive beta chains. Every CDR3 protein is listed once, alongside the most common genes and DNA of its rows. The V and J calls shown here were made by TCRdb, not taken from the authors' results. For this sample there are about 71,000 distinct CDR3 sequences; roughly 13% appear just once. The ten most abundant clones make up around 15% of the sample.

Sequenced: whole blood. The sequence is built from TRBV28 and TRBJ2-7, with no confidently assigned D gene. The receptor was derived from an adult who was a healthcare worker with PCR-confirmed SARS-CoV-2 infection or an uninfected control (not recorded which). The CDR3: CASSSPSRYEQYF. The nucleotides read TGTGCCAGCAGTTCTCCTTCCAGGTACGAGCAGTACTTC.